The TCR beta chain under discussion was sequenced for a study of cytomegalovirus exposure and HLA in healthy donors. Note on this clone: The antigen remains undetermined.

Study outcomes and limitations: In a later analysis, a missense DCLRE1C variant was linked to TCR beta V- and J-gene trimming.

This CDR3 contains 15 residues. Germline loops: CDR1 MNHNY, CDR2 SVGAGI (reference sequence). The V end lost 2 bases, the J end lost 0 bases, and 7 bases lay between the germline ends. PCR used 60 Vbeta primers and 13 Jbeta primers. Some clones are missing from TCRdb's copy, which holds only in-frame ones; the method was immunoSEQ multiplex PCR. The table shows approximately 210,000 clones, with roughly 80% occurring only once. The sequencing input was PBMCs. V and J are TRBV6-6 and TRBJ1-4, with no clear D. This clonotype originated in a male donor in good health and CMV-seropositive. The CDR3 loop reads CASSYPPATNEKLFF. For the CDR3, the DNA is TGTGCCAGCAGTTACCCTCCCGCAACTAATGAAAAACTGTTTTTT.